The T cell receptor beta chain described here comes from a study of monozygotic twins with inflammatory bowel disease. TCRdb reworked the 5' RACE reads into one entry per CDR3 protein, no DNA. In all, the sample yields some 130,000 distinct CDR3 sequences. Sequencing used blood. The TCR comes from a human donor with ulcerative colitis or Crohn's disease, or a healthy co-twin of an affected twin (not recorded which).

This CDR3 is CASSLGNANYGYTF. The chain has TRBV5-1 and TRBJ1-2. Germline loops: CDR1 SGHRS, CDR2 YFSETQ. The CDR3 is 14 residues long.